A single sample is the source of the 18 T cell receptor beta chains below, sequenced in a study. TCRdb re-called the RT-PCR reads through MiXCR, storing one row per CDR3 protein. The sample carries about 680,000 distinct CDR3 sequences, 12% to 15% recorded once. The material sequenced was memory CD4+ T cells from blood. The receptors were gathered from a female donor in good health, serving as a healthy control.

This clonotype has only a few counts. The CDR3 region is CASSLKASDAVETQYF. Here the CDR3 DNA reads TGTGCCAGCAGCTTGAAGGCGTCGGACGCGGTTGAGACCCAGTACTTC. The gene calls are TRBV5-4 and TRBJ2-5; D ambiguous. Trimming left V 1 base short and J 5 bases short, with 18 bases between. The CDR3 is made up of 16 amino acids. Per the germline V gene, CDR1 is SGHNT and CDR2 is YYREEE (reference sequence). Together with reference TRBV5-4 and TRBJ2-5, the CDR3 gives the full variable domain: ETGVTQSPTHLIKTRGQQVTLRCSSQSGHNTVSWYQQALGQGPQFIFQYYREEENGRGNFPPRFSGLQFPNYSSELNVNALELDDSALYLCASSLKASDAVETQYFGPGTRLLVL.

There are many counts of this clonotype. This chain connects TRBV5-1 to TRBJ2-5, with 8 bases identical to TRBD1. Per the germline V gene, CDR1 is SGHRS and CDR2 is YFSETQ. V dropped 4 bases and J dropped 2; count of bases not matched to a gene: 7. The CDR3 is made up of 15 amino acids. As DNA, the CDR3 is TGCGCCAGCAGCACGGACAGGGTTGGACAAGAGACCCAGTACTTC. It encodes CASSTDRVGQETQYF.

In its sample, this clonotype was seen a few times. The V gene is TRBV12-3 or TRBV12-4, the J gene TRBJ2-2; tentatively, D is TRBD1 (6 bases). V was trimmed by 7 bases and J by 3 bases, leaving 18 bases between them. CDR3 size: 16 residues. The DNA of the CDR3 is TGTGCCAGCACCCTGGACAGCGGTGGGGACACCGGGGAGCTGTTTTTT. Amino acids: CASTLDSGGDTGELFF.

The rearrangement joins TRBV20-1 to TRBJ1-6; TRBD1 might be the D (5 bases). In germline, CDR1 is DFQATT, CDR2 SNEGSKA (reference sequence). The CDR3 is 15 residues long. The ends were cut back, 2 bases at V and 4 bases at J, with 12 bases in the middle. The CDR3 protein is CSARTTGRYNSPLHF. The DNA of the CDR3 is TGCAGTGCTAGAACAACGGGACGGTATAATTCACCCCTCCACTTT.

This chain connects TRBV6-5 to TRBJ2-4; TRBD1 matches at 8 bases. V gave up 6 bases and J gave up 8 bases; unmatched junction bases: 6. Germline CDR1 and CDR2: MNHEY and SVGAGI. This CDR3 contains 13 residues. DNA of the CDR3: TGTGCCAGCAGGCGGACAGGGATGGACATTCAGTACTTC. The encoded protein is CASRRTGMDIQYF.

This chain joins TRBV6-5 and TRBJ2-1; 7 nucleotides match TRBD1. V gave up 6 bases and J gave up 4 bases; unmatched junction bases: 9. Germline CDR1 reads MNHEY; CDR2 reads SVGAGI. The CDR3 is made up of 15 amino acids. The DNA of the CDR3 is TGTGCCAGCAGATTACCGGGACAGAATTACAATGAGCAGTTCTTC. It encodes CASRLPGQNYNEQFF.

There are a few counts of this clonotype. The chain couples TRBV28 to TRBJ1-4; D call uncertain. The CDR3 sequence is 14 residues long. V dropped 6 bases and J dropped 8 bases, with 16 bases sitting between them. The germline V gene has CDR1 MDHEN and CDR2 SYDVKM. CDR3 sequence: CASSPGPRREKLFF. The CDR3 DNA reads as TGTGCCAGCAGCCCCGGGCCCCGAAGGGAAAAACTGTTTTTT.

This clonotype was recorded a few times. The chain uses TRBV6-5 and TRBJ1-4, with TRBD1 as a possible D gene (6 bases). This CDR3 has 17 amino acids. Trimming cost V 2 bases and J 4 bases, with 17 bases left between them. The germline CDR1 and CDR2 sequences are MNHEY and SVGAGI. CDR3 region: CASSYSHRVLGNEKLFF. In DNA, the CDR3 is TGTGCCAGCAGTTACAGCCACAGGGTTCTGGGTAATGAAAAACTGTTTTTT.

This clonotype was recorded only once. This chain uses TRBV27 with TRBJ2-5; perhaps TRBD2 as D (6 bases). Germline V gene sequence: CDR1 MNHEY, CDR2 SMNVEV (reference sequence). CDR3 length: 14 amino acids. The V end was cut by 4 bases, the J end by 5 bases, with 14 bases between. CDR3 region: CASSWGVGWETQYF. Here the CDR3 DNA reads TGTGCCAGCAGTTGGGGGGTGGGGTGGGAGACCCAGTACTTC.

This rearrangement joins TRBV3-1 to TRBJ2-3; D is unresolved. Germline values: CDR1 LGHDT, CDR2 YNNKEL (reference sequence). V was pared by 0 bases and J by 8 bases, with 18 bases between. CDR3 length: 16 residues. The CDR3 loop is CASSQEVRAASFTQYF. The CDR3 DNA sequence: TGTGCCAGCAGCCAAGAGGTTCGGGCAGCCTCATTTACGCAGTATTTT.

This clonotype was observed at least ten times. This chain joins TRBV4-3 and TRBJ1-2, with D tentatively TRBD1 (5 bases). The germline CDR1 and CDR2 sequences are LGHNA and YSLEER. This CDR3 is 16 amino acids long. Trimming shortened V by 0 bases and J by 7 bases, and 18 bases separated the two germline ends. CDR3 sequence (DNA): TGCGCCAGCAGCCAAGATAGCGGGTATAGGGGTGGTGGCTACACCTTC. Translation: CASSQDSGYRGGGYTF.

A few counts support this clonotype. A read error may be the cause here, since a much bigger clone is one base away. This chain links TRBV27 with TRBJ1-5, with D unresolved. The CDR3 runs 14 residues. The germline V gene encodes CDR1 MNHEY and CDR2 SMNVEV (reference sequence). The germline V and J ends were trimmed by 5 bases and 0 bases, with 8 bases remaining between them. In DNA form, the CDR3 reads TGTGCCAGCAGTCCCAATTATAGCAATCAGCCCCAGCATTTT. It specifies CASSPNYSNQPQHF.

This clonotype occurred many times. This chain connects TRBV7-9 to TRBJ2-7; 15 positions agree with TRBD2. This CDR3 spans 16 amino acids. Germline V gene lookup returns CDR1 SEHNR and CDR2 FQNEAQ (reference sequence). V dropped 4 bases and J dropped 6; count of bases not matched to a gene: 7. The CDR3 nucleotides are TGTGCCAGCAGCTACGCGTTGGGACTAGCGGGAGGCGAGCAGTACTTC. This codes for CASSYALGLAGGEQYF.

The genes are TRBV4-2 and TRBJ2-5; 8 bases are a match to TRBD1. This CDR3 has 16 residues. The germline CDR1 and CDR2 sequences are LGHNA and YNFKEQ. V was pared by 1 base and J by 4 bases, with 8 bases of the junction left unmatched. The CDR3 region has the DNA TGTGCCAGCAGCCAAGGCGGGCAGGGGGCACGAGAGACCCAGTACTTC. This translates into CASSQGGQGARETQYF.

This clonotype has a handful of counts. The chain recombines TRBV24-1 with TRBJ2-7, with D uncertain. The germline gives CDR1 KGHDR, CDR2 SFDVKD. CDR3 length equals 13 residues. V shed 2 bases and J shed 2 bases, with 6 bases lying between them. The CDR3 loop is CATSDSTAYEQYF. CDR3 bases: TGTGCCACCAGTGATTCAACAGCCTACGAGCAGTACTTC.

Worth noting for this clonotype: Germline and junction disagree at one end, which may indicate a read error. V and J are TRBV7-7 and TRBJ2-3; D perhaps matches TRBD1 (5 bases). The CDR3 length is 13 residues. Germline V lookup: CDR1 SSHAT, CDR2 FNYEAQ (reference sequence). The CDR3 reads CASRAGNQDTQYF. In nucleotides, the CDR3 is TGTGCTAGCAGGGCAGGGAATCAAGATACGCAGTATTTT.

The chain has TRBV3-1 and TRBJ1-2, with TRBD1 as a possible D gene (5 bases). The germline V and J ends were trimmed by 4 bases and 7 bases, with 16 bases remaining between them. The CDR3 covers 14 residues. From germline, CDR1 is LGHDT and CDR2 YNNKEL (reference sequence). Here the CDR3 reads CASSPRLGGGGYTF. The CDR3 DNA follows: TGTGCCAGCAGCCCACGTCTTGGGGGTGGTGGCTACACCTTC.

The gene calls are TRBV20-1 and TRBJ2-1; 7 nucleotides match TRBD1. CDR1 is DFQATT and CDR2 is SNEGSKA in the germline V gene (reference sequence). Trimming at V came to 7 bases and at J to 1 base, leaving 7 bases not matched to a gene. This CDR3 has 14 residues. The CDR3 region has the DNA TGCAGTGTTGTACAGGGGTTTTCCTACAATGAGCAGTTCTTC. This translates into CSVVQGFSYNEQFF.